These 7 T cell receptor beta chains were sequenced from one sample in a study of blood T cell repertoires in COVID-19. TCRdb's table, derived via immunoSEQ multiplex PCR, lists solely in-frame clones and lacks some. Among hundreds of thousands of clones listed, 85% were seen once. Sequencing was carried out using peripheral blood. All receptors derive from a woman aged 45-59 years with active or convalescent COVID-19.

The chain carries TRBV28 and TRBJ1-4, with 10 bases fitting TRBD1. Germline trimming cut 5 bases from V and 3 bases from J; bases unmatched to any gene: 6. The CDR3 loop spans 16 amino acids. Germline V CDR1 and CDR2: MDHEN, SYDVKM. The CDR3 loop is CASSPTGGVANEKLFF. The CDR3 region has the DNA TGTGCCAGCAGTCCGACAGGGGGCGTAGCTAATGAAAAACTGTTTTTT. The whole variable domain, remainder taken from reference TRBV28 and TRBJ1-4, is DVKVTQSSRYLVKRTGEKVFLECVQDMDHENMFWYRQDPGLGLRLIYFSYDVKMKEKGDIPEGYSVSREKKERFSLILESASTNQTSMYLCASSPTGGVANEKLFFGSGTQLSVL.

V usage is TRBV30 and J usage is TRBJ2-1; 8 bases are a match to TRBD2. The V segment lost 5 bases and the J segment 7 bases; nucleotides outside the gene matches: 7. Germline values: CDR1 GTSNPN, CDR2 SVGIG (reference sequence). The CDR3 sequence is 13 residues long. As DNA, the CDR3 is TGTGCCTGGTCTGCGGGACTAGAGAATGAGCAGTTCTTC. It translates to CAWSAGLENEQFF.

The rearrangement joins TRBV7-9 to TRBJ2-3; perhaps TRBD1 as D (5 bases). This CDR3 is 15 amino acids long. Looked up from germline, CDR1 is SEHNR and CDR2 is FQNEAQ (reference sequence). The V gene lost 5 bases and the J gene lost 0 bases, with 12 bases spanning the gap. For the CDR3, the DNA is TGTGCCAGCAGCCAAATAGGGGCTAGCACAGATACGCAGTATTTT. This gives the protein CASSQIGASTDTQYF.

The gene calls are TRBV14 and TRBJ1-2; possibly TRBD1 for D (6 bases). This CDR3 has 13 residues. In germline, CDR1 is SGHDN, CDR2 FVKESK. Trimming left V 1 base short and J 4 bases short, with 7 bases between. CDR3 nucleotides: TGTGCCAGCAGCCAAGCCAGGGGCTATGGCTACACCTTC. This gives the protein CASSQARGYGYTF.

The chain couples TRBV10-1 to TRBJ2-2; TRBD2 matches 11 bases. Germline V lookup: CDR1 WNHNN, CDR2 SYGVQD (reference sequence). Losses at the gene ends were 0 bases for V and 6 bases for J; bases not matched to a gene: 3. This CDR3 has 16 residues. The CDR3 nucleotides read TGCGCCAGCAGTGAGTCTAGCGGGAGGGTCTCCGGGGAGCTGTTTTTT. This codes for CASSESSGRVSGELFF.

This clone has a handful of counts. This sequence joins TRBV28 and TRBJ1-1, with D unclear. Germline values: CDR1 MDHEN, CDR2 SYDVKM. This CDR3 has 13 amino acids. V was cut by 4 bases and J by 11 bases, with 17 bases left in between. CDR3 in amino acids: CASSSLVGRTAFF. CDR3 nucleotide sequence: TGTGCCAGCAGTTCTTTAGTAGGGAGAACGGCTTTCTTT.

The chain links TRBV10-3 to TRBJ2-7, with D possibly matching TRBD2 (6 bases). Germline V gene lookup returns CDR1 ENHRY and CDR2 SYGVKD. There are 16 residues in the CDR3. V lost 0 bases and J lost 7, with 19 bases in between. This chain's CDR3 is CAISESTSGLVTEQYF. CDR3 DNA: TGTGCCATCAGTGAGTCAACTTCGGGACTGGTTACAGAGCAGTACTTC.